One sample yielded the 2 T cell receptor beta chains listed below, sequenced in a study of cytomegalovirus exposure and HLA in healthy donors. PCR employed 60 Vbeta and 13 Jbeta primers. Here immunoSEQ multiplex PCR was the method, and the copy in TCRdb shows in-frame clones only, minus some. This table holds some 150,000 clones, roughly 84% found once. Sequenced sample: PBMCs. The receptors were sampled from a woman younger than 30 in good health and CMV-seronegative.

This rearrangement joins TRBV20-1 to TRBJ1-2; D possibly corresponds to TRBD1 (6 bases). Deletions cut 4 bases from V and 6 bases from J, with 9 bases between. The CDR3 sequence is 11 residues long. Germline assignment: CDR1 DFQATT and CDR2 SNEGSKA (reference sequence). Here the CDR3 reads CSATRTDGYTF. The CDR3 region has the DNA TGCAGTGCTACCCGGACAGATGGCTACACCTTC.

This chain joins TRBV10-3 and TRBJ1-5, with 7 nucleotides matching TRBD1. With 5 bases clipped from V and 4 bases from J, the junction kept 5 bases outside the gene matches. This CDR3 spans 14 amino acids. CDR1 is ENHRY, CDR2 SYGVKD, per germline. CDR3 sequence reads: CAISLTGVNQPQHF. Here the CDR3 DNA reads TGTGCCATCAGTCTAACAGGGGTGAATCAGCCCCAGCATTTT.